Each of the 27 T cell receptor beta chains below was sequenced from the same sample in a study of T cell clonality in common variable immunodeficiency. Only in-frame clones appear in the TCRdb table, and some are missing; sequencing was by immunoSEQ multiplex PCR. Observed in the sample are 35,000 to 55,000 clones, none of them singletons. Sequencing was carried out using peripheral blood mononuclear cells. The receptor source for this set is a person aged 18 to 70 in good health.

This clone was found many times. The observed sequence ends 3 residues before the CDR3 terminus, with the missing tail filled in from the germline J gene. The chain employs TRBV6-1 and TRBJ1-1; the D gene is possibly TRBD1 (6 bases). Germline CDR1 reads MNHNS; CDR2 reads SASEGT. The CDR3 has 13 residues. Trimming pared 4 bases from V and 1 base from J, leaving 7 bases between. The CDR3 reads CASSGRGNTEAFF. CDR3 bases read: TGTGCCAGCAGTGGCAGGGGGAACACTGAA.

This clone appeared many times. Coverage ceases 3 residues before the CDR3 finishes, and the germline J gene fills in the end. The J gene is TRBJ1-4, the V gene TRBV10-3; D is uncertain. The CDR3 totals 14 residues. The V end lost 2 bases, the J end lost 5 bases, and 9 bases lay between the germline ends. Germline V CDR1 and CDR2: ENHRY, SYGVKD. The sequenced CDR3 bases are TGTGCCATCAGTGAGGACTTAGGCAATGAAAAA. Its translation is CAISEDLGNEK. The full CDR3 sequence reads CAISEDLGNEKLFF.

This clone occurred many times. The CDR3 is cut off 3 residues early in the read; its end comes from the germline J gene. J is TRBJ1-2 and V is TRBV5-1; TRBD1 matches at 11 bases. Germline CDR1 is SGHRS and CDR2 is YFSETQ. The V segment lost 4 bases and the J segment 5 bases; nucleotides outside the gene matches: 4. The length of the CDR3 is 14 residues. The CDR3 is CASSVGDRGYGYTF. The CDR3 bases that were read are TGCGCCAGCAGCGTTGGGGACAGGGGGTATGGC.

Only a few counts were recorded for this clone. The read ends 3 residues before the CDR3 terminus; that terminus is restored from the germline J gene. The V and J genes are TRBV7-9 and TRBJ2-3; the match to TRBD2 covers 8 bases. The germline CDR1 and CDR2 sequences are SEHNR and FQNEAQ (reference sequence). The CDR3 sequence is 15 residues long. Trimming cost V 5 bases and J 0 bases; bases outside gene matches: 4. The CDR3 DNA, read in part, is TGTGCCAGCAGCGGTCGGGGGGGGAGCACAGATACG. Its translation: CASSGRGGSTDT. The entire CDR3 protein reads CASSGRGGSTDTQYF.

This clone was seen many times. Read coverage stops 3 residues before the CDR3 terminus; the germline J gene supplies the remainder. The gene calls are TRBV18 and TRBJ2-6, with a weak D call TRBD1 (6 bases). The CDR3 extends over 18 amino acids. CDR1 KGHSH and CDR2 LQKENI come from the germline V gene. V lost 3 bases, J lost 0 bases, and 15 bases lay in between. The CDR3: CASSPPETGNSGANVLTF. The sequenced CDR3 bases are TGTGCCAGCTCACCCCCCGAGACAGGCAACTCTGGGGCCAACGTC.

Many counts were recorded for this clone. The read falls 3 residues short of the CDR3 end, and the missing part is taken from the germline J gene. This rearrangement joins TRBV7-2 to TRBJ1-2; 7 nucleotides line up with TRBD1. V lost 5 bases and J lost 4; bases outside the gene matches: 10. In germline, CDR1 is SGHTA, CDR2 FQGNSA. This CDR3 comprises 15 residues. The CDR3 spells CASSPEGALGYGYTF. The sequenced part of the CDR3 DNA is TGTGCCAGCAGCCCGGAGGGGGCCCTCGGCTATGGC. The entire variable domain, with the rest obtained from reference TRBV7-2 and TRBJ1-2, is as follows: GAGVSQSPSNKVTEKGKDVELRCDPISGHTALYWYRQSLGQGLEFLIYFQGNSAPDKSGLPSDRFSAERTGGSVSTLTIQRTQQEDSAVYLCASSPEGALGYGYTFGSGTRLTVV.

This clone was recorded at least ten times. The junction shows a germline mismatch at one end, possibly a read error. The DNA read from the CDR3 is TGCGCCAGCAGCCAAGTAACCTACGATAATGAAAAA. This gives the protein CASSQVTYDNEK. The full CDR3 protein is CASSQVTYDNEKLFF. The chain carries TRBV4-2 and TRBJ1-4; unclear D gene. The missing CDR3 end, 3 residues past where the read stops, is filled in from the germline J gene. Germline assignment: CDR1 LGHNA and CDR2 YNFKEQ. The CDR3 has 15 residues.

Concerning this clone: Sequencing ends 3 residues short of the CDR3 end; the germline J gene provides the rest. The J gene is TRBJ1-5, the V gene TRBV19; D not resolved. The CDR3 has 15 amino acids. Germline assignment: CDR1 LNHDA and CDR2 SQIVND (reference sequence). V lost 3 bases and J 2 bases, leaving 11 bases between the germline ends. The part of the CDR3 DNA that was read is TGTGCCAGTAGTATCGCGGGCTCGGGCAATCAGCCC. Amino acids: CASSIAGSGNQP. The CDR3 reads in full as CASSIAGSGNQPQHF.

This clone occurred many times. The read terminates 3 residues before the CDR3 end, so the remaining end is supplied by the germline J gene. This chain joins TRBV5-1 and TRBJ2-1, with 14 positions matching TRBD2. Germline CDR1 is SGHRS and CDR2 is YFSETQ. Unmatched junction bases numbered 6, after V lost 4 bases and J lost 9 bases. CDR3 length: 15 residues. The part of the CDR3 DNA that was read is TGCGCCAGCAGCCCGGGACTAGCGGGAGAGAGTGAG. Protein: CASSPGLAGESE. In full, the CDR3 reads CASSPGLAGESEQFF.

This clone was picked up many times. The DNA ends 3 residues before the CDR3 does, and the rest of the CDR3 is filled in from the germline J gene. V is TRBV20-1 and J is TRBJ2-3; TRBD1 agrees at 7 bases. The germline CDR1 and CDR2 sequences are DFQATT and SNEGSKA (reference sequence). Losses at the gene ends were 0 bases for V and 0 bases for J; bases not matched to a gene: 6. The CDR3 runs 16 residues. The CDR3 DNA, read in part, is TGCAGTGCTAGAGACCGGGTGACAGGGAGCACAGATACG. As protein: CSARDRVTGSTDT. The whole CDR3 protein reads CSARDRVTGSTDTQYF.

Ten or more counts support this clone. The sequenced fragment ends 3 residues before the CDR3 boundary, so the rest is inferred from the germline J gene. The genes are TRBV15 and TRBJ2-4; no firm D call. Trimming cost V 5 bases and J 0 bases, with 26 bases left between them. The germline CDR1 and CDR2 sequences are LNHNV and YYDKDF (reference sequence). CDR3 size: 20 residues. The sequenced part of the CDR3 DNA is TGTGCCACCAGCGTTCATGTTTATTCGGATGTGGGCTTAGCCAAAAACATT. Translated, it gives CATSVHVYSDVGLAKNI. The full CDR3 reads CATSVHVYSDVGLAKNIQYF.

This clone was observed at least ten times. Partial CDR3 DNA: TGTGCCAGCAGAAAAGGGACAGCCGGGGAG. Translating gives CASRKGTAGE. The whole CDR3 sequence reads CASRKGTAGELFF. V is TRBV5-4 and J is TRBJ2-2; the match to TRBD1 covers 7 bases. The read stops 3 residues short of the end of the CDR3; the missing end is completed from the germline J gene. Per the germline V gene, CDR1 is SGHNT and CDR2 is YYREEE (reference sequence). Germline trimming cut 5 bases from V and 6 bases from J; bases unmatched to any gene: 4. This CDR3 spans 13 amino acids.

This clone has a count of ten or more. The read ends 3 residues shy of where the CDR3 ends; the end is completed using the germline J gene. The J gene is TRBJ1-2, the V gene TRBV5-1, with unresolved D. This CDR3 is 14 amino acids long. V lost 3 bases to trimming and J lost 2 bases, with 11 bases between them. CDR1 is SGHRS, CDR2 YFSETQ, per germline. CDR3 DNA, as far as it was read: TGCGCCAGCAGCTCCCATCCCGGGAACTATGGC. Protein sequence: CASSSHPGNYG. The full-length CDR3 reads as CASSSHPGNYGYTF.

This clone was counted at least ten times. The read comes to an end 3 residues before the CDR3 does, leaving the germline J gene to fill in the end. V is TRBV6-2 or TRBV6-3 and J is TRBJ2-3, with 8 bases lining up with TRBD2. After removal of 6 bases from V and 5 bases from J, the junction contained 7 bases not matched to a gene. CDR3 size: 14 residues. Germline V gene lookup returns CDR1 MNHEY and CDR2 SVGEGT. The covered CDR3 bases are TGTGCCAGCAGAACCCGCGCGGGGGGAGATACG. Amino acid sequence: CASRTRAGGDT. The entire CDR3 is CASRTRAGGDTQYF.

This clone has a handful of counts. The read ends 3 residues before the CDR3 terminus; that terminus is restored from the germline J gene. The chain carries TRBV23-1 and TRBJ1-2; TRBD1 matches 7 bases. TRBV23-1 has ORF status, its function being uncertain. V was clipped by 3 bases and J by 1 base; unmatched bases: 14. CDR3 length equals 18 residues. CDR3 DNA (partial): TGCGCCAGCAGTCACCCGTCGATGACAGGGACCATTAACTATGGC. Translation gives CASSHPSMTGTINYG. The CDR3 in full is CASSHPSMTGTINYGYTF.

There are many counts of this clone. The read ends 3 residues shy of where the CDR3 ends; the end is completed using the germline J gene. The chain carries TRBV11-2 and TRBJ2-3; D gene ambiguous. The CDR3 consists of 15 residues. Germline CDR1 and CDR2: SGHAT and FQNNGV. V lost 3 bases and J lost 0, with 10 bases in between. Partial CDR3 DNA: TGTGCCAGCAGCTTTGGGCCGGCTAGCACAGATACG. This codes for CASSFGPASTDT. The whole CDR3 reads CASSFGPASTDTQYF. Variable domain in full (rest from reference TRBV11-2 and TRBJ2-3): EAGVAQSPRYKIIEKRQSVAFWCNPISGHATLYWYQQILGQGPKLLIQFQNNGVVDDSQLPKDRFSAERLKGVDSTLKIQPAKLEDSAVYLCASSFGPASTDTQYFGPGTRLTVL.

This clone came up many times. The CDR3 sequence is CASSFPGTRWETQYF. The covered CDR3 bases are TGTGCCAGCAGTTTCCCGGGGACTCGGTGGGAGACC. The V and J genes are TRBV12-3 or TRBV12-4 and TRBJ2-5, with D possibly TRBD2 on 6 matching bases. The missing CDR3 end, 3 residues past where the read stops, is filled in from the germline J gene. The V and J ends lost 3 bases and 5 bases respectively, with 16 bases between them. This CDR3 comprises 15 residues.

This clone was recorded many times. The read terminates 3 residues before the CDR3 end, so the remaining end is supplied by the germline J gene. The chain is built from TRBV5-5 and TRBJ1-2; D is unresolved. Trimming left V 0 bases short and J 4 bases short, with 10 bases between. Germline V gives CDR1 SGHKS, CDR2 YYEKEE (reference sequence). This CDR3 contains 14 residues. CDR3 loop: CASSLEGSAYGYTF. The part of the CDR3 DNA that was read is TGTGCCAGCAGCTTGGAAGGGTCGGCCTATGGC.

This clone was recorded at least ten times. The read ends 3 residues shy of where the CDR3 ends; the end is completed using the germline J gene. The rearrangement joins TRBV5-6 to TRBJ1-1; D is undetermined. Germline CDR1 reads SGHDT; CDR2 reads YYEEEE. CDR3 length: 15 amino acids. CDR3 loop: CASSLLIESPEVAFF. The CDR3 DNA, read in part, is TGTGCCAGCAGCTTGTTGATAGAGTCCCCCGAAGTG.

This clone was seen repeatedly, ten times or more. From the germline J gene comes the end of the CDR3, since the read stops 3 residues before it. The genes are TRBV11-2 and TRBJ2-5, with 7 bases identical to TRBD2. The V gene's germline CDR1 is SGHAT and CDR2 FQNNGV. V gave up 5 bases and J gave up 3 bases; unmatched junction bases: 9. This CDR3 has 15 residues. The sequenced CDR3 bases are TGTGCCAGCAGCCCCAAATATCGGGGGGAAGAGACC. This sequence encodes CASSPKYRGEET. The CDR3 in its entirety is CASSPKYRGEETQYF.

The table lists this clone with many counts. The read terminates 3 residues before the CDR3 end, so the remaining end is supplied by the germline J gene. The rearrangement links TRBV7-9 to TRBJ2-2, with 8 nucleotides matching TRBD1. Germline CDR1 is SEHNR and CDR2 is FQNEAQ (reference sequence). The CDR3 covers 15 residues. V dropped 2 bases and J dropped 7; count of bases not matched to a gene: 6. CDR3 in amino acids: CASSLSGGQVGELFF. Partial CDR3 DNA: TGTGCCAGCAGCTTATCAGGGGGACAGGTCGGGGAG. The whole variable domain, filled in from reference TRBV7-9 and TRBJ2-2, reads DTGVSQNPRHKITKRGQNVTFRCDPISEHNRLYWYRQTLGQGPEFLTYFQNEAQLEKSRLLSDRFSAERPKGSFSTLEIQRTEQGDSAMYLCASSLSGGQVGELFFGEGSRLTVL.

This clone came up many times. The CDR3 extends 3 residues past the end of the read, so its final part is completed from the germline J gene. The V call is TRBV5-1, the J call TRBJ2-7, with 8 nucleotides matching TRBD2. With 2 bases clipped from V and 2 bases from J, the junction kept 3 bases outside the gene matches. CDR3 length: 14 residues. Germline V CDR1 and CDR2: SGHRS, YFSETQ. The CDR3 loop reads CASSFGGAAYEQYF. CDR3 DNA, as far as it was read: TGCGCCAGCAGCTTCGGGGGGGCGGCCTACGAG.

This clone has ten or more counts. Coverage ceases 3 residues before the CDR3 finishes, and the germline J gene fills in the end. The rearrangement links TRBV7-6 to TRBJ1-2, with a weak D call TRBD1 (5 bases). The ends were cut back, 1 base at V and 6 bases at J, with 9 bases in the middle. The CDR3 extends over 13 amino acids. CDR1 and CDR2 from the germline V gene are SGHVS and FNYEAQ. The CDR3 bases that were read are TGTGCCAGCAGCTTAGGGACAAACCATGGC. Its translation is CASSLGTNHG. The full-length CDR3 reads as CASSLGTNHGYTF.

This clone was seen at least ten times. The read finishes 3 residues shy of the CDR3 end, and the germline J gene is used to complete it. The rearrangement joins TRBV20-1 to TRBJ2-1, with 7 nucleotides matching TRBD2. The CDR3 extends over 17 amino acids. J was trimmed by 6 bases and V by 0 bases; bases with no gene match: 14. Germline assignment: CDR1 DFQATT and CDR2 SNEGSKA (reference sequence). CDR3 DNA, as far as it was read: TGCAGTGCTAGAGATTTGCTCAAGCGGGGTCAGGGCAATGAG. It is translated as CSARDLLKRGQGNE. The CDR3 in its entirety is CSARDLLKRGQGNEQFF.

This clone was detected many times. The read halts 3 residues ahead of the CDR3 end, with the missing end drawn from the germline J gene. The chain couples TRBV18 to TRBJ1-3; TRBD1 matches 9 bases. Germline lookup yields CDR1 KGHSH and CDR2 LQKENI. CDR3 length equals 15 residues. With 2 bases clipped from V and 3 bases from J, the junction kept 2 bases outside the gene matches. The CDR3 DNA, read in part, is TGTGCCAGCTCACCAAGGACAGGGGATGGAAACACC. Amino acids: CASSPRTGDGNT. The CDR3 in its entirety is CASSPRTGDGNTIYF.

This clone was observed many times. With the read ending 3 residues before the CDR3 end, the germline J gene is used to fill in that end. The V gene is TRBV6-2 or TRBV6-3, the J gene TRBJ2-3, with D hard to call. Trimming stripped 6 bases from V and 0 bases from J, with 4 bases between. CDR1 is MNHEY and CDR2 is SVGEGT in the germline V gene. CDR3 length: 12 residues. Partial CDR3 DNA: TGTGCCAGCAGAGGGAGCACAGATACG. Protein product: CASRGSTDT. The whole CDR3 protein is CASRGSTDTQYF.

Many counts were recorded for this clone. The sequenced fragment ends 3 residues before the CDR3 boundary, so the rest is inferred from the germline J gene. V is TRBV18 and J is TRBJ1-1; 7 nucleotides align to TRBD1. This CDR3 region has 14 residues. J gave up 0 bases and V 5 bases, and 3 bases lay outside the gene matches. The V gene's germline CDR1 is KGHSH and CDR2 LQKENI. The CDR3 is CASSRQGMNTEAFF. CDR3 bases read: TGTGCCAGCTCAAGACAGGGTATGAACACTGAA.